The 4 T cell receptor beta chains listed next were all sequenced from one sample in a study of blood T cell repertoires in COVID-19. Assay used: immunoSEQ multiplex PCR; TCRdb lists only in-frame clones, some missing. The data show around 330,000 clones, approximately 81% seen once. The specimen sequenced was PBMCs or T cells enriched from blood (not recorded which). These receptor sequences come from a woman aged 30 to 39 who had been exposed to COVID-19.

This rearrangement joins TRBV5-1 to TRBJ1-3, with 9 nucleotides matching TRBD1. The CDR3 sequence is 14 residues long. The germline V gene encodes CDR1 SGHRS and CDR2 YFSETQ. The V gene end was trimmed by 6 bases and the J gene end by 5 bases; junction bases not matched to a gene: 6. In DNA, the CDR3 is TGCGCCAGCACAACAGGGGGCATCAGAAACACCATATATTTT. The encoded protein is CASTTGGIRNTIYF.

With regard to this clone: One end of the junction does not line up with germline, which may come from a read error. The chain has TRBV7-7 and TRBJ2-5; 9 nucleotides match TRBD2. The CDR3 extends over 17 amino acids. Per the germline V gene, CDR1 is SSHAT and CDR2 is FNYEAQ (reference sequence). The DNA of the CDR3 is TGTGCTAGCAGCTTACGCGGTAGCGGGAGTAGTGGAGAGACCCAGTACTTC. Its translation: CASSLRGSGSSGETQYF.

The chain joins TRBV11-2 to TRBJ2-5, with D hard to call. The V gene lost 5 bases and the J gene lost 7 bases, with 8 bases spanning the gap. Germline CDR1 is SGHAT and CDR2 is FQNNGV. The CDR3 has 11 amino acids. The CDR3 bases are TGTGCCAGCAGCCGCGAGGTGACCCAGTACTTC. Its translation is CASSREVTQYF.

The gene calls are TRBV2 and TRBJ1-5; 7 bases align to TRBD1. Germline V gene data show CDR1 as SNHLY and CDR2 as FYNNEI. V was clipped by 1 base and J by 4 bases; unmatched bases: 4. CDR3 length equals 15 residues. DNA of the CDR3: TGTGCCAGCAGTGAAGTCGCAGGGGGGAATCAGCCCCAGCATTTT. Translating gives CASSEVAGGNQPQHF.